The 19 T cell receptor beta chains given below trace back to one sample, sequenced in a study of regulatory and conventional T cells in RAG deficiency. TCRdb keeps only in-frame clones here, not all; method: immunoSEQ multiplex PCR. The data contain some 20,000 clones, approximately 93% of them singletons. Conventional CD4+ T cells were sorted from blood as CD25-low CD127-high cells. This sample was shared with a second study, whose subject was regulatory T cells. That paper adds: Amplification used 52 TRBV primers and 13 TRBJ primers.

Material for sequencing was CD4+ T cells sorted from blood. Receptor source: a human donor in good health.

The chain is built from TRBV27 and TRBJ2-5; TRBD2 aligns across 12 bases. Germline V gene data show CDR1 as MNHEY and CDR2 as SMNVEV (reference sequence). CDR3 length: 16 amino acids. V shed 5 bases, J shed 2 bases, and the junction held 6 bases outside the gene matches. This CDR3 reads CASSPWTSGTQETQYF. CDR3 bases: TGTGCCAGCAGTCCCTGGACTAGCGGGACACAAGAGACCCAGTACTTC.

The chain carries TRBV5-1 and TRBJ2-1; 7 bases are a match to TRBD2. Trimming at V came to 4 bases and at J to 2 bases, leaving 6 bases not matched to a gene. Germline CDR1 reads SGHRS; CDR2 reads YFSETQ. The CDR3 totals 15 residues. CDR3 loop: CASSRLADPYNEQFF. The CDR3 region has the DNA TGCGCCAGCAGCAGGCTAGCGGACCCCTACAATGAGCAGTTCTTC.

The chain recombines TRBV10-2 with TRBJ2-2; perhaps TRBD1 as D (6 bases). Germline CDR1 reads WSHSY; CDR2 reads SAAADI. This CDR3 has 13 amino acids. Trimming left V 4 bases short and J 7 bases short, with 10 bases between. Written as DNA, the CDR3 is TGCGCCAGCAGTGCGGTAGGGGGCGGGGAGCTGTTTTTT. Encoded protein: CASSAVGGGELFF.

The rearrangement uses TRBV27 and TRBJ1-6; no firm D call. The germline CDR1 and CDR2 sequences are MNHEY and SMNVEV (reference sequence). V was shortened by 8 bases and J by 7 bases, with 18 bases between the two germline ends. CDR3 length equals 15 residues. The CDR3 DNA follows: TGTGCCAGCGGGTACAGATCAGGCTACAATTCACCCCTCCACTTT. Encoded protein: CASGYRSGYNSPLHF.

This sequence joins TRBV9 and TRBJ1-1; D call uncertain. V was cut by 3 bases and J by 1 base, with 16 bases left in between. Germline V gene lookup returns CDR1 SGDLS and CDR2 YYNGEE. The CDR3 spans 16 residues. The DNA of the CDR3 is TGTGCCAGCAGCGCCAACTTCGCAGCCGGGAACACTGAAGCTTTCTTT. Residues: CASSANFAAGNTEAFF. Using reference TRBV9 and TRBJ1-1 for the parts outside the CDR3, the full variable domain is DSGVTQTPKHLITATGQRVTLRCSPRSGDLSVYWYQQSLDQGLQFLIQYYNGEERAKGNILERFSAQQFPDLHSELNLSSLELGDSALYFCASSANFAAGNTEAFFGQGTRLTVV.

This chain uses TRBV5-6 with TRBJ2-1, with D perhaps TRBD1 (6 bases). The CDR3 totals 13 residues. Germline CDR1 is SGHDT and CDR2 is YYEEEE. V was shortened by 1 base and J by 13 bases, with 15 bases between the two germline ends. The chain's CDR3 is CASSLWGQDSQFF. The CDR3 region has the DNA TGTGCCAGCAGCTTGTGGGGGCAGGACTCCCAGTTCTTC.

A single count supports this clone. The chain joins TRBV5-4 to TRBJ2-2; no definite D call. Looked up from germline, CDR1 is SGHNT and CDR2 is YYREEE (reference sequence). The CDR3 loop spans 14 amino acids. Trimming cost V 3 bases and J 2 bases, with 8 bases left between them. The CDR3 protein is CASSYEPNTGELFF. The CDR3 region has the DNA TGTGCCAGCAGCTACGAGCCAAACACCGGGGAGCTGTTTTTT.

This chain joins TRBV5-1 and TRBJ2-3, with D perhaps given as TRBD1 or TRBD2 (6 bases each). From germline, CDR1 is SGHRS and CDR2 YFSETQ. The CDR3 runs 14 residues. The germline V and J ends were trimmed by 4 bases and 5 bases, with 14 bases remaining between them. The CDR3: CASSIGGGIDTQYF. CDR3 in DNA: TGCGCCAGCAGCATCGGGGGCGGGATAGATACGCAGTATTTT.

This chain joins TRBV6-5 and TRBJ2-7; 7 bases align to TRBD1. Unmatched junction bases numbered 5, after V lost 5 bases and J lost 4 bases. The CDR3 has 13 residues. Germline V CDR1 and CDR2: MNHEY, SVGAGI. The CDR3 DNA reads TGTGCCAGCAGTGACAGGGTCGGATACGAGCAGTACTTC. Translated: CASSDRVGYEQYF.

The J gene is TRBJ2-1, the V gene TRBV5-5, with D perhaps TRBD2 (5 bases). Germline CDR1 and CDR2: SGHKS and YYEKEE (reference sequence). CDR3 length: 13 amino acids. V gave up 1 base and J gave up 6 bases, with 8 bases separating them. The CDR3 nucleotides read TGTGCCAGCAGCTTGCCTAGCCTCAATGAGCAGTTCTTC. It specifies CASSLPSLNEQFF.

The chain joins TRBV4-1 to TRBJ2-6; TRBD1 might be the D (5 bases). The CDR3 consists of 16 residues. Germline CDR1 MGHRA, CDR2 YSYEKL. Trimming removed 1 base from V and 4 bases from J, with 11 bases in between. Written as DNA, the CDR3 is TGCGCCAGCAGCCAAGGTCAGGGCTCAGGGGCCAACGTCCTGACTTTC. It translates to CASSQGQGSGANVLTF.

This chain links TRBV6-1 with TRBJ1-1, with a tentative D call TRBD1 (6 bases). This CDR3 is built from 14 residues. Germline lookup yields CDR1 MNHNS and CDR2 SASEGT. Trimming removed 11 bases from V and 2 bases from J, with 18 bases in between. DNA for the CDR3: TGTGCCTCCTTAGGGGGGAGCTATAACACTGAAGCTTTCTTT. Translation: CASLGGSYNTEAFF.

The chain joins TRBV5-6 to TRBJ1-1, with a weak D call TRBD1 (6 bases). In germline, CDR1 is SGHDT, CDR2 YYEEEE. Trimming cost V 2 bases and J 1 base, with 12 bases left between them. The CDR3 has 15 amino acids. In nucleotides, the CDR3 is TGTGCCAGCAGCTTCCCAGGGGCGCGGAACACTGAAGCTTTCTTT. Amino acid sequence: CASSFPGARNTEAFF.

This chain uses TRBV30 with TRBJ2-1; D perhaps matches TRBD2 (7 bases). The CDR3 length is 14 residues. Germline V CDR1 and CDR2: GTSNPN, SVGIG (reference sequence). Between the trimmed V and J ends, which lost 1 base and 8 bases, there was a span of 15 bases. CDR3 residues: CAWSEGGGWDEQFF. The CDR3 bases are TGTGCCTGGAGTGAGGGAGGGGGATGGGATGAGCAGTTCTTC.

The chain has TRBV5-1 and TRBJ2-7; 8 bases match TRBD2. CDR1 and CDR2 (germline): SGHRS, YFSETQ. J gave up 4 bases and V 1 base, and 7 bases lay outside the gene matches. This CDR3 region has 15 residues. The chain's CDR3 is CASSLSGGPTYEQYF. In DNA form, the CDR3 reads TGCGCCAGCAGCTTGTCGGGGGGGCCGACTTACGAGCAGTACTTC.

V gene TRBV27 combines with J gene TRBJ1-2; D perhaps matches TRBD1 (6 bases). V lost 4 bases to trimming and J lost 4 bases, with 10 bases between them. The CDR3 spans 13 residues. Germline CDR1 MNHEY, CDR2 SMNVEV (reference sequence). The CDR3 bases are TGTGCCAGCAGTTCGACAGGAGCCTATGGCTACACCTTC. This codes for CASSSTGAYGYTF.

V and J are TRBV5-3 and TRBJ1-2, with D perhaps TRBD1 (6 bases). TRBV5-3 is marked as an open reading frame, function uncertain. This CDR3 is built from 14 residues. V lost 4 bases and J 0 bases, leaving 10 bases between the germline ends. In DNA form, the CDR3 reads TGTGCCAGAAGCCTACAGGGACCTAACTATGGCTACACCTTC. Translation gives CARSLQGPNYGYTF.

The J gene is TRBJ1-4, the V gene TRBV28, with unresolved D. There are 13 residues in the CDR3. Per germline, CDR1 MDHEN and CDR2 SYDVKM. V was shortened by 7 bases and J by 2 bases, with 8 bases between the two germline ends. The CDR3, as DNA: TGTGCCAGCAAGGCGGGGACTAATGAAAAACTGTTTTTT. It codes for CASKAGTNEKLFF.

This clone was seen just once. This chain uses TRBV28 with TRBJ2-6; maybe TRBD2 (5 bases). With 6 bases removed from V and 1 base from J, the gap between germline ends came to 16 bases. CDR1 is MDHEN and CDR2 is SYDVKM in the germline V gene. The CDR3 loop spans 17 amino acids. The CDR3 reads CASSGDVSFSGANVLTF. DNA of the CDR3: TGTGCCAGCAGCGGGGATGTAAGTTTTTCTGGGGCCAACGTCCTGACTTTC.